Listed here is a single T cell receptor (beta chain). Antigen: not known. Germline V gene data show CDR1 as SGHTA and CDR2 as FQGNSA. V gave up 3 bases and J gave up 17 bases, with 8 bases separating them. The CDR3 totals 10 residues. This sample stems from a study of T cells in Graves' hyperthyroidism and ophthalmopathy. Researchers took RNA transcripts and amplified the TCR beta CDR3 regions from them. A first-round RT-PCR of the TCR CDR3 used the HTBI primer set. TCRdb re-derived calls from the multiplex PCR reads in MiXCR, one entry per CDR3 protein. The table lists just under 750,000 distinct CDR3 sequences, 35% of them singletons. Study-level findings and limits: Expanded thyroid clonotypes (above 0.001) were mostly also found in blood. Ophthalmopathy, which appeared later, was predicted by the model a median around 6.5 months before onset.

This rearrangement joins TRBV7-2 to TRBJ1-6; D call uncertain. The origin of this receptor is a middle-aged woman with Graves' hyperthyroidism. Sequencing input: blood. CDR3 bases: TGTGCCAGCAGCTTCTACCCCGTCCACTTT. Translating gives CASSFYPVHF.